This section outlines one TCR beta chain sequence together with its context. The method was immunoSEQ multiplex PCR; TCRdb's version includes in-frame clones alone and lacks a portion of them. The sample records some 76,000 clones, under 95% being singletons. This sample is drawn from a study of technical replicates of blood from several donors. The sequence was collected from a human donor in good health. The sequenced sample was T cells isolated from PBMCs.

CDR3 DNA: TGTGCCAGCAGCTTTCGCGGGACCTCCTACGAGCAGTACTTC. Its protein product is CASSFRGTSYEQYF. The chain uses TRBV11-3 and TRBJ2-7; a possible D gene is TRBD2 (6 bases). Per germline, CDR1 SGHNT and CDR2 YENEEA. Trimming took 3 bases from V and 0 from J, leaving 9 bases between them. The CDR3 is 14 amino acids.